These T cell receptor beta chains were read from a single sample in a study of blood T cells in healthy people across ages. From the 5' RACE reads, TCRdb called clonotypes with MiXCR, one entry per CDR3 protein. The sample holds around 500,000 distinct CDR3 sequences; about a quarter are singletons and the top ten take about 3.3%. Separately, the same data were catalogued under a study of T cells of mothers and their children.

The sample was blood. The receptors were gathered from a boy between 2 and 10 years old in good health. Both conserved end residues are part of each CDR3. The order of the fields is CDR3 length, V gene, clone size, J gene, D gene, CDR3 protein, CDR3 DNA. The D gene is left open where the match is weak. Clone size is given for some rows only: seen once, a few or many times, or a class if the clone is expanded.

cdr3_length: 14; v_call: TRBV11-2; clone_size: few; j_call: TRBJ1-6; d_call: TRBD1; cdr3_aa: CASSLQGALSPLHF; cdr3_nt: TGTGCCAGCAGTCTACAGGGGGCCTTGTCACCCCTCCACTTT
cdr3_length: 13; v_call: TRBV6-5; clone_size: .; j_call: TRBJ1-4; d_call: TRBD1; cdr3_aa: CASSGQGDEKLFF; cdr3_nt: TGTGCCAGCAGTGGACAGGGGGATGAAAAACTGTTTTTT
cdr3_length: 15; v_call: TRBV7-2; clone_size: few; j_call: TRBJ2-7; d_call: .; cdr3_aa: CASSAIAVKPYEQYF; cdr3_nt: TGTGCCAGCAGCGCAATTGCAGTTAAGCCCTACGAGCAGTACTTC
cdr3_length: 13; v_call: TRBV5-1; clone_size: few; j_call: TRBJ2-7; d_call: .; cdr3_aa: CASSPRGRDEQYF; cdr3_nt: TGCGCCAGCAGTCCGAGGGGAAGAGACGAGCAGTACTTC
cdr3_length: 15; v_call: TRBV15; clone_size: .; j_call: TRBJ1-1; d_call: TRBD1; cdr3_aa: CATSRDTGVGSEAFF; cdr3_nt: TGTGCCACCAGCAGAGATACAGGGGTTGGATCTGAAGCTTTCTTT
cdr3_length: 15; v_call: TRBV14; clone_size: .; j_call: TRBJ2-4; d_call: TRBD2; cdr3_aa: CASSHRLAGLNIQYF; cdr3_nt: TGTGCCAGCAGCCACCGACTAGCCGGTTTAAACATTCAGTACTTC
cdr3_length: 14; v_call: TRBV6-1; clone_size: few; j_call: TRBJ1-1; d_call: .; cdr3_aa: CASSRGTGGTEAFF; cdr3_nt: TGTGCCAGCAGCAGAGGAACGGGGGGCACTGAAGCTTTCTTT
cdr3_length: 14; v_call: TRBV12-5; clone_size: .; j_call: TRBJ2-7; d_call: .; cdr3_aa: CASGFSSGFYEQYF; cdr3_nt: TGTGCTAGTGGTTTTTCATCCGGGTTCTACGAGCAGTACTTC
cdr3_length: 12; v_call: TRBV6-5; clone_size: few; j_call: TRBJ2-5; d_call: .; cdr3_aa: CASSRGPETQYF; cdr3_nt: TGTGCCAGCAGCCGGGGTCCGGAGACCCAGTACTTC
cdr3_length: 15; v_call: TRBV30; clone_size: few; j_call: TRBJ2-1; d_call: .; cdr3_aa: CACEGNAAYYNEQFF; cdr3_nt: TGTGCCTGTGAAGGTAATGCGGCCTATTACAATGAGCAGTTCTTC
cdr3_length: 17; v_call: TRBV6-1; clone_size: .; j_call: TRBJ2-3; d_call: .; cdr3_aa: CASLPPPGRGHTDTQYF; cdr3_nt: TGTGCCAGCCTGCCCCCGCCTGGCAGGGGCCACACAGATACGCAGTATTTT
cdr3_length: 15; v_call: TRBV7-9; clone_size: few; j_call: TRBJ1-3; d_call: .; cdr3_aa: CASSSLTGTGNTIYF; cdr3_nt: TGTGCCAGCAGCTCGTTGACGGGGACTGGAAACACCATATATTTT
cdr3_length: 13; v_call: TRBV12-3/TRBV12-4; clone_size: .; j_call: TRBJ1-2; d_call: .; cdr3_aa: CASSPQGNAGYTF; cdr3_nt: TGTGCCAGCAGTCCACAGGGAAACGCTGGCTACACCTTC
cdr3_length: 15; v_call: TRBV6-1; clone_size: few; j_call: TRBJ2-5; d_call: TRBD1; cdr3_aa: CASSVLQGASETQYF; cdr3_nt: TGTGCCAGCAGTGTATTACAGGGGGCGTCGGAGACCCAGTACTTC
cdr3_length: 14; v_call: TRBV27; clone_size: few; j_call: TRBJ1-5; d_call: TRBD1; cdr3_aa: CASSPTGNNQPQHF; cdr3_nt: TGTGCCAGCAGCCCGACAGGGAACAATCAGCCCCAGCATTTT
cdr3_length: 14; v_call: TRBV29-1; clone_size: few; j_call: TRBJ1-1; d_call: .; cdr3_aa: CRTSVGGEYTEAFF; cdr3_nt: TGCAGGACCTCAGTGGGGGGCGAGTACACTGAAGCTTTCTTT
cdr3_length: 14; v_call: TRBV10-3; clone_size: once; j_call: TRBJ2-3; d_call: TRBD2; cdr3_aa: CAISGTSGTYTQYF; cdr3_nt: TGTGCCATCAGTGGGACTAGCGGGACATATACGCAGTATTTT
cdr3_length: 15; v_call: TRBV19; clone_size: few; j_call: TRBJ1-3; d_call: .; cdr3_aa: CASSISDMMSNTIYF; cdr3_nt: TGTGCCAGTAGTATAAGCGACATGATGAGCAACACCATATATTTT
cdr3_length: 16; v_call: TRBV7-9; clone_size: .; j_call: TRBJ2-5; d_call: TRBD1; cdr3_aa: CASSLLQGARIETQYF; cdr3_nt: TGTGCCAGCAGCTTATTACAGGGGGCCCGGATAGAGACCCAGTACTTC
cdr3_length: 12; v_call: TRBV6-5; clone_size: .; j_call: TRBJ2-2; d_call: .; cdr3_aa: CASGSRPGELFF; cdr3_nt: TGTGCCAGCGGGAGTCGACCCGGGGAGCTGTTTTTT
cdr3_length: 15; v_call: TRBV4-3; clone_size: few; j_call: TRBJ2-7; d_call: .; cdr3_aa: CASSQDLTGSYEQYF; cdr3_nt: TGCGCCAGCAGCCAAGATCTGACAGGCTCCTACGAGCAGTACTTC
cdr3_length: 13; v_call: TRBV25-1; clone_size: .; j_call: TRBJ1-4; d_call: .; cdr3_aa: CASSGRINEKLFF; cdr3_nt: TGTGCCAGCAGTGGACGGATTAATGAAAAACTGTTTTTT
cdr3_length: 14; v_call: TRBV2; clone_size: .; j_call: TRBJ1-1; d_call: .; cdr3_aa: CASSFTGSNTEAFF; cdr3_nt: TGTGCCAGCAGTTTCACAGGGTCCAACACTGAAGCTTTCTTT
cdr3_length: 14; v_call: TRBV7-9; clone_size: few; j_call: TRBJ2-1; d_call: TRBD2; cdr3_aa: CASIRLAGDNEQFF; cdr3_nt: TGTGCCAGCATTCGACTAGCGGGGGATAATGAGCAGTTCTTC
cdr3_length: 12; v_call: TRBV7-9; clone_size: few; j_call: TRBJ1-6; d_call: .; cdr3_aa: CASSAEYSPLHF; cdr3_nt: TGTGCCAGCAGCGCGGAGTATTCACCCCTCCACTTT
cdr3_length: 15; v_call: TRBV21-1; clone_size: .; j_call: TRBJ2-7; d_call: .; cdr3_aa: CASSKSGGSYHEQYF; cdr3_nt: TGTGCCAGCAGCAAATCCGGCGGGAGTTACCACGAGCAGTACTTC
cdr3_length: 13; v_call: TRBV10-3; clone_size: .; j_call: TRBJ2-5; d_call: .; cdr3_aa: CATSEGTSETQYF; cdr3_nt: TGTGCCACCAGTGAGGGGACCTCGGAGACCCAGTACTTC
cdr3_length: 16; v_call: TRBV4-2; clone_size: many; j_call: TRBJ2-6; d_call: .; cdr3_aa: CASSQGPASGANVLTF; cdr3_nt: TGTGCCAGCAGCCAAGGCCCTGCCTCTGGGGCCAACGTCCTGACTTTC
cdr3_length: 15; v_call: TRBV13; clone_size: .; j_call: TRBJ2-5; d_call: TRBD2; cdr3_aa: CASSSNTGTRYEQYF; cdr3_nt: TGTGCCAGCAGTTCAAACACCGGGACTAGATATGAGCAGTACTTC